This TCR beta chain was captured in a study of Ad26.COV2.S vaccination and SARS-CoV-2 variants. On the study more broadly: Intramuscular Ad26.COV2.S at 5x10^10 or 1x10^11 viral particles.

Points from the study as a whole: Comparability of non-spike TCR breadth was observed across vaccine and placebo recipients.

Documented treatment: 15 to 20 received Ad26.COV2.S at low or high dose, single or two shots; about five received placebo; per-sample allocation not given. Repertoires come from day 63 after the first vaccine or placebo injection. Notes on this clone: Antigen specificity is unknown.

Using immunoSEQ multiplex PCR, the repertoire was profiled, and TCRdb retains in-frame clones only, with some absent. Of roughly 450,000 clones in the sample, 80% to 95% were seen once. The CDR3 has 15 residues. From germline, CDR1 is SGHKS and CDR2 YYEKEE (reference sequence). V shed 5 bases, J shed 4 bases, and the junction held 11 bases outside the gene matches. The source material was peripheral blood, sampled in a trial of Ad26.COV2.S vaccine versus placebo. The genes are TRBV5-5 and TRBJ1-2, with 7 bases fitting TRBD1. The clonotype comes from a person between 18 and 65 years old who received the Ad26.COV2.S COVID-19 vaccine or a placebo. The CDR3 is CASRLGTATFYGYTF. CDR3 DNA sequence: TGTGCCAGCAGACTAGGGACAGCAACCTTCTATGGCTACACCTTC.